The 3 T cell receptor beta chains in this list originate from one sample, sequenced in a study of blood T cell repertoires in COVID-19. The method was immunoSEQ multiplex PCR; TCRdb's version includes in-frame clones alone and lacks a portion of them. The data contain about 250,000 clones, roughly 81% of them singletons. Sequenced material: peripheral blood. The receptors come from a man aged 45 to 65 with acute or convalescent COVID-19.

The chain employs TRBV5-6 and TRBJ2-5, with a tentative D call TRBD2 (7 bases). Trimming stripped 2 bases from V and 1 base from J, with 15 bases between. The length of the CDR3 is 16 residues. Germline V gene data show CDR1 as SGHDT and CDR2 as YYEEEE. The CDR3 region has the DNA TGTGCCAGCAGCTTTTATGCGGGGGCATTCCAAGAGACCCAGTACTTC. Translated, it gives CASSFYAGAFQETQYF.

This clone was seen once. V and J are TRBV6-5 and TRBJ2-7, with D perhaps matching TRBD1 (5 bases). Trimming removed 0 bases from V and 2 bases from J, with 14 bases in between. CDR1 and CDR2 (germline): MNHEY, SVGAGI. CDR3 length: 16 residues. The CDR3, as DNA: TGTGCCAGCAGTTACTCGATTGGGGAAGGGGCCTACGAGCAGTACTTC. Translating gives CASSYSIGEGAYEQYF.

V and J are TRBV7-8 and TRBJ2-7; 8 bases fit TRBD2. The V segment lost 1 base and the J segment 2 bases; nucleotides outside the gene matches: 7. Germline CDR1 reads SGHVS; CDR2 reads FQNEAQ. The CDR3 is 16 residues long. The CDR3 protein is CASSLEPASGPYEQYF. CDR3 in DNA: TGTGCCAGCAGCTTAGAACCGGCTAGCGGGCCCTACGAGCAGTACTTC.